This passage covers 6 T cell receptor beta chains from one sample sequenced in a study of T cell changes during pregnancy in multiple sclerosis. Here immunoSEQ multiplex PCR was the method, and the copy in TCRdb shows in-frame clones only, minus some. The data hold some 40,000 clones, with about 94% observed a single time. Sequenced here: CD4+ T cells from peripheral blood mononuclear cells, sampled after pregnancy. Source of these receptors: a female donor with multiple sclerosis, enrolled in a pregnancy study.

This rearrangement joins TRBV5-4 to TRBJ2-1; 16 nucleotides line up with TRBD2. In germline, CDR1 is SGHNT, CDR2 YYREEE (reference sequence). The CDR3 has 16 amino acids. With 5 bases clipped from V and 6 bases from J, the junction kept 5 bases outside the gene matches. The CDR3 spells CASRAGLAGGRNEQFF. The CDR3 region has the DNA TGTGCCAGCAGAGCGGGACTAGCGGGGGGGCGCAATGAGCAGTTCTTC.

This chain links TRBV27 with TRBJ1-4; 7 nucleotides align to TRBD1. Germline V gives CDR1 MNHEY, CDR2 SMNVEV (reference sequence). This CDR3 has 17 amino acids. V shed 6 bases and J 0 bases; nucleotides not matched to a gene: 10. CDR3 residues: CASRPRQGEATNEKLFF. The CDR3 coding sequence is TGTGCCAGCAGGCCCCGACAGGGAGAAGCAACTAATGAAAAACTGTTTTTT. Looking up the rest from reference TRBV27 and TRBJ1-4 gives the full variable domain: EAQVTQNPRYLITVTGKKLTVTCSQNMNHEYMSWYRQDPGLGLRQIYYSMNVEVTDKGDVPEGYKVSRKEKRNFPLILESPSPNQTSLYFCASRPRQGEATNEKLFFGSGTQLSVL.

V is TRBV30 and J is TRBJ1-6, with D tentatively TRBD1 (6 bases). Per the germline V gene, CDR1 is GTSNPN and CDR2 is SVGIG (reference sequence). V was shortened by 4 bases and J by 9 bases, with 10 bases between the two germline ends. This CDR3 is 12 amino acids long. CDR3: CAWNRVGSPLHF. The CDR3 region has the DNA TGTGCCTGGAACAGGGTCGGTTCACCCCTCCACTTT.

On this clone itself: Other nucleotide sequences from this sample produce the same CDR3. V usage is TRBV5-1 and J usage is TRBJ1-1, with 8 bases identical to TRBD1. Trimming removed 4 bases from V and 1 base from J; junction bases left unmatched: 3. The CDR3 runs to 14 residues. Per germline, CDR1 SGHRS and CDR2 YFSETQ. The CDR3 sequence is CASSPGTGNTEAFF. The CDR3 DNA follows: TGCGCCAGCAGCCCCGGGACAGGGAACACTGAAGCTTTCTTT.

This clone was counted only a few times. The genes are TRBV7-2 and TRBJ2-7, with 7 nucleotides matching TRBD1. Germline loops: CDR1 SGHTA, CDR2 FQGNSA. The CDR3 runs 15 residues. The trim removed 5 bases at V and 3 bases at J, leaving 10 bases unmatched. CDR3 DNA sequence: TGTGCCAGCAGCCCCCGGGACAGCATGGGCTACGAGCAGTACTTC. This gives the protein CASSPRDSMGYEQYF.

The gene calls are TRBV5-1 and TRBJ1-3; tentative D call: TRBD1 (5 bases). Germline assignment: CDR1 SGHRS and CDR2 YFSETQ. Trimming cost V 4 bases and J 2 bases, with 13 bases left between them. CDR3 size: 15 residues. CDR3 sequence: CASSGGGFAGNTIYF. CDR3 nucleotides: TGCGCCAGCAGCGGGGGGGGGTTCGCTGGAAACACCATATATTTT.